A single sample gave rise to the 18 T cell receptor beta chains below, sequenced in a study of OX40 agonist ivuxolimab in advanced cancers. Measured with immunoSEQ multiplex PCR; TCRdb has only the in-frame clones, and not every one. The table includes about 33,000 clones, roughly 89% detected once. The sample in question was CD4+ or CD8+ T cells sorted from blood, obtained in a trial of the OX40 agonist ivuxolimab. These receptors all come from an adult with an advanced solid tumor such as melanoma, head and neck, liver or kidney cancer.

The chain recombines TRBV5-1 with TRBJ2-5; D gene uncertain. Trimming left V 0 bases short and J 4 bases short, with 16 bases between. The CDR3 is 16 residues long. Per germline, CDR1 SGHRS and CDR2 YFSETQ. CDR3 nucleotides: TGCGCCAGCAGCTTGGCCGGGTCAGGAGCAGCAGAGACCCAGTACTTC. This gives the protein CASSLAGSGAAETQYF.

CDR3 coding DNA: TGCGCCAGCAGCCAAGTTCGGGCAGGTAATCAGCCCCAGCATTTT. Protein: CASSQVRAGNQPQHF. The gene calls are TRBV4-1 and TRBJ1-5; D is unresolved. CDR1 is MGHRA and CDR2 is YSYEKL in the germline V gene. This CDR3 is built from 15 residues. Trimming took off 1 base at V and 4 bases at J, with 11 bases between the two ends.

The rearrangement uses TRBV11-2 and TRBJ1-1; D might be TRBD1 (6 bases). Germline V lookup: CDR1 SGHAT, CDR2 FQNNGV. The CDR3 has 19 amino acids. Trimming stripped 0 bases from V and 6 bases from J, with 26 bases between. The CDR3 DNA sequence: TGTGCCAGCAGCTTAGAAATTGATAGGTTGGGGGGCAATGACCCTGAAGCTTTCTTT. Its translation: CASSLEIDRLGGNDPEAFF. Filled out from reference TRBV11-2 and TRBJ1-1, the complete variable domain reads EAGVAQSPRYKIIEKRQSVAFWCNPISGHATLYWYQQILGQGPKLLIQFQNNGVVDDSQLPKDRFSAERLKGVDSTLKIQPAKLEDSAVYLCASSLEIDRLGGNDPEAFFGQGTRLTVV.

This chain connects TRBV18 to TRBJ2-2; no clear D. Germline V gives CDR1 KGHSH, CDR2 LQKENI. V lost 1 base, J lost 4 bases, and 1 base lay in between. The CDR3 is 12 residues long. CDR3 residues: CASSPLTGELFF. CDR3 DNA: TGTGCCAGCTCACCACTCACCGGGGAGCTGTTTTTT.

The J gene is TRBJ2-1, the V gene TRBV9; D ambiguous. Germline V lookup: CDR1 SGDLS, CDR2 YYNGEE. The CDR3 has 15 amino acids. The V end was cut by 0 bases, the J end by 10 bases, with 17 bases between. This chain's CDR3 is CASSVGVTKWEEQFF. The CDR3 nucleotides read TGTGCCAGCAGCGTAGGGGTAACGAAATGGGAAGAGCAGTTCTTC. Complete variable domain (other parts from reference TRBV9 and TRBJ2-1): DSGVTQTPKHLITATGQRVTLRCSPRSGDLSVYWYQQSLDQGLQFLIQYYNGEERAKGNILERFSAQQFPDLHSELNLSSLELGDSALYFCASSVGVTKWEEQFFGPGTRLTVL.

V gene TRBV19 combines with J gene TRBJ2-5; D tentatively fits TRBD1 or TRBD2 (5 bases each). Germline CDR1 is LNHDA and CDR2 is SQIVND (reference sequence). V gave up 2 bases and J gave up 4 bases, with 11 bases separating them. There are 14 residues in the CDR3. CDR3 bases: TGTGCCAGTAGTATAATGGGGGTAACAGAGACCCAGTACTTC. As protein: CASSIMGVTETQYF.

The V call is TRBV28, the J call TRBJ1-1; D is possibly TRBD1 (5 bases). The CDR3 extends over 16 amino acids. The germline V and J ends were trimmed by 5 bases and 0 bases, with 16 bases remaining between them. Germline V gives CDR1 MDHEN, CDR2 SYDVKM. In DNA form, the CDR3 reads TGTGCCAGCAGTCCCCCCCATAGGGGTATGAACACTGAAGCTTTCTTT. This encodes CASSPPHRGMNTEAFF.

The rearrangement uses TRBV7-8 and TRBJ1-2, with TRBD1 identical over 7 bases. Per the germline V gene, CDR1 is SGHVS and CDR2 is FQNEAQ. The CDR3 has 13 amino acids. V was pared by 3 bases and J by 8 bases, with 6 bases of the junction left unmatched. The CDR3 protein is CASSFAGGWGYTF. The CDR3 DNA is TGTGCCAGCAGCTTTGCAGGGGGTTGGGGCTACACCTTC.

The chain joins TRBV5-1 to TRBJ2-3; D not resolved. V was pared by 0 bases and J by 2 bases, with 10 bases between. Germline values: CDR1 SGHRS, CDR2 YFSETQ. CDR3 length: 15 amino acids. The CDR3: CASSLAGLYTDTQYF. The DNA for the CDR3 is TGCGCCAGCAGCTTGGCCGGGCTTTACACAGATACGCAGTATTTT.

The DNA of the CDR3 is TGCGCCAGCAGCCAAGATACGGGACAGGGCCCACTGTTTTTT. This codes for CASSQDTGQGPLFF. The chain is built from TRBV4-1 and TRBJ1-4; 9 nucleotides line up with TRBD1. CDR1 and CDR2 (germline): MGHRA, YSYEKL. The CDR3 contains 14 residues. V dropped 0 bases and J dropped 13; count of bases not matched to a gene: 6.

This clone was recorded only once. The genes are TRBV5-4 and TRBJ2-1; 7 positions agree with TRBD2. The CDR3 is 18 amino acids. J lost 5 bases, V lost 0 bases, and 14 bases had no gene match. Germline CDR1 reads SGHNT; CDR2 reads YYREEE (reference sequence). The CDR3 DNA reads TGTGCCAGCAGCTTGGCCGGCCGGTGGCTAGCGGATAACAATGAGCAGTTCTTC. Its protein is CASSLAGRWLADNNEQFF.

The chain links TRBV21-1 to TRBJ2-7; TRBD1 is the table's D call and was not checked against the DNA. TRBV21-1 is a pseudogene. This CDR3 is 13 amino acids long. As DNA, the CDR3 is TGTGCCAGCAGCAAAGGGACACCTTACGAGCAGTACTTC. Translated, it gives CASSKGTPYEQYF.

Note on this clone: This same CDR3 is encoded by further DNA sequences in the sample. CDR3 DNA sequence: TGTGCCAGCAGCTTAGGGAGCTCCTACGAGCAGTACTTC. Translating it yields CASSLGSSYEQYF. V is TRBV5-6 and J is TRBJ2-7; D is perhaps TRBD2 (5 bases). The CDR3 runs 13 residues. The germline V and J ends were trimmed by 2 bases and 0 bases, with 6 bases remaining between them. The germline CDR1 and CDR2 sequences are SGHDT and YYEEEE.

About this clone itself: One end of the junction does not line up with germline, which may come from a read error. This chain joins TRBV5-6 and TRBJ2-7, with D perhaps TRBD2 (7 bases). Germline CDR1 and CDR2: SGHDT and YYEEEE. This CDR3 comprises 15 residues. DNA for the CDR3: TGCGCCCGCAGCTTGGGCCGCGCGGGGGCGGGGGAGCAGTACTTC. Its protein product is CARSLGRAGAGEQYF.

The J gene is TRBJ2-5, the V gene TRBV27, with TRBD2 identical over 7 bases. V was pared by 6 bases and J by 5 bases, with 9 bases of the junction left unmatched. CDR3 length equals 14 residues. CDR1 is MNHEY, CDR2 SMNVEV, per germline (reference sequence). The CDR3 spells CASSPAGVYETQYF. CDR3 in DNA: TGTGCCAGCAGCCCTGCGGGAGTTTATGAGACCCAGTACTTC.

The chain recombines TRBV7-2 with TRBJ2-7; the D call may be TRBD1 or TRBD2 (5 bases each). The CDR3 has 13 residues. Looked up from germline, CDR1 is SGHTA and CDR2 is FQGNSA. Trimming pared 5 bases from V and 4 bases from J, leaving 12 bases between. This CDR3 is CASSPGRWYEQYF. The CDR3 DNA sequence: TGTGCCAGCAGCCCGGGGCGGTGGTACGAGCAGTACTTC.

The CDR3, as DNA: TGTGCCAGCAGCGTAGAGGGACAGGGGGAACAAAACATTCAGTACTTC. As protein: CASSVEGQGEQNIQYF. The chain combines TRBV9 with TRBJ2-4; TRBD1 matches 11 bases. The CDR3 contains 16 residues. J was trimmed by 5 bases and V by 0 bases; bases with no gene match: 4. The germline CDR1 and CDR2 sequences are SGDLS and YYNGEE.

The DNA of the CDR3 is TGTGCCAGCAGTTCTAACAGGGGGGGGTCCTACGAGCAGTACTTC. This codes for CASSSNRGGSYEQYF. The V and J genes are TRBV6-5 and TRBJ2-7, with a weak D call TRBD1 (8 bases). This CDR3 region has 15 residues. Trimming removed 4 bases at V and 1 base at J, with 14 bases between. Germline-derived CDR1 and CDR2 are MNHEY and SVGAGI.